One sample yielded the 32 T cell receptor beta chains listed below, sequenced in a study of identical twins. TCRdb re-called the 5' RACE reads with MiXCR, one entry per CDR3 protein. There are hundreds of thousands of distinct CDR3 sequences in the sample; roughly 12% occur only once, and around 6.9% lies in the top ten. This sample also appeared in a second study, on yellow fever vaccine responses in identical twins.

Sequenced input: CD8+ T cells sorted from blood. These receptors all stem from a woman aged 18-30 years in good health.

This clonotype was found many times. CDR3 coding DNA: TGTGCCAGCAGGGGACGGGAGTTAGGGCCATACAATGAGCAGTTCTTC. It is translated as CASRGRELGPYNEQFF. This chain joins TRBV12-3 or TRBV12-4 and TRBJ2-1; weak D call: TRBD2 (6 bases). The CDR3 is 16 residues long. Trimming took 6 bases from V and 4 from J, leaving 19 bases between them.

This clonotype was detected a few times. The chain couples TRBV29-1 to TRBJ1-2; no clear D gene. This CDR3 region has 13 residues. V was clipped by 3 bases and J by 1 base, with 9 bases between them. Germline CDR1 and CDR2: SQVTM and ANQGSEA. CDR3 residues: CSVDHRFNYGYTF. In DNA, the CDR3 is TGCAGCGTTGATCACAGATTTAACTATGGCTACACCTTC. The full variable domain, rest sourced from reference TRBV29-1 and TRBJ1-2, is SAVISQKPSRDICQRGTSLTIQCQVDSQVTMMFWYRQQPGQSLTLIATANQGSEATYESGFVIDKFPISRPNLTFSTLTVSNMSPEDSSIYLCSVDHRFNYGYTFGSGTRLTVV.

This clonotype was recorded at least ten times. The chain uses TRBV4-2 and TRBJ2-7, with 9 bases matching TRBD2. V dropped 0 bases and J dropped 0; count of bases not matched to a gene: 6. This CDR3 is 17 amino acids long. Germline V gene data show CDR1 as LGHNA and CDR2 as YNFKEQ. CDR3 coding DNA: TGTGCCAGCAGCCAAGATGGAGCGGGGGGTTACTCCTACGAGCAGTACTTC. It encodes CASSQDGAGGYSYEQYF.

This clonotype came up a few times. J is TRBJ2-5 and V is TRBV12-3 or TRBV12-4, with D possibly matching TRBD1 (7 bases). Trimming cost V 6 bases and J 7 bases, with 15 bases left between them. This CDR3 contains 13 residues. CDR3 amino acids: CASSGTAGGTQYF. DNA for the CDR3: TGTGCCAGCAGCGGGACAGCCGGGGGGACCCAGTACTTC.

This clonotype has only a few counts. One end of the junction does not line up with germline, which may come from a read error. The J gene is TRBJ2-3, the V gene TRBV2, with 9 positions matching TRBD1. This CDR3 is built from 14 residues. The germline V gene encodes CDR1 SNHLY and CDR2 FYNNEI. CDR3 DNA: TGCGTTGCTCTCGACAGGGGGAGCACAGATACGCAGTATTTT. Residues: CVALDRGSTDTQYF.

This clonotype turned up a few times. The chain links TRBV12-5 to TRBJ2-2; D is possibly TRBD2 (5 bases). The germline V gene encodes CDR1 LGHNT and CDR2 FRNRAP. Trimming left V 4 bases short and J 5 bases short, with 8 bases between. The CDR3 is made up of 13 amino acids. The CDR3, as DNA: TGTGCTAGTGGTTCCGGACTGACCGGGGAGCTGTTTTTT. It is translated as CASGSGLTGELFF.

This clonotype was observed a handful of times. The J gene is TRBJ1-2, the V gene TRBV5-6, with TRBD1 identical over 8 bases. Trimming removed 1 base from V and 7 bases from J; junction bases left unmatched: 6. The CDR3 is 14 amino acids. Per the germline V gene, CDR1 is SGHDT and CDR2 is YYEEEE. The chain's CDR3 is CASSLQGARSGYTF. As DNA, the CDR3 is TGTGCCAGCAGCTTGCAGGGGGCGCGGAGTGGCTACACCTTC.

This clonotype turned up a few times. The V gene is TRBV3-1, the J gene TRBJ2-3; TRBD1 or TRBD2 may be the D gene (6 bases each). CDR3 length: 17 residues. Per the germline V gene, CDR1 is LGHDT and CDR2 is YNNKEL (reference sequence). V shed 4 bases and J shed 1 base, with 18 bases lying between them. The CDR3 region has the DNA TGTGCCAGCAGCCCCGGAGGGGCAGGGGTCGGCACAGATACGCAGTATTTT. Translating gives CASSPGGAGVGTDTQYF.

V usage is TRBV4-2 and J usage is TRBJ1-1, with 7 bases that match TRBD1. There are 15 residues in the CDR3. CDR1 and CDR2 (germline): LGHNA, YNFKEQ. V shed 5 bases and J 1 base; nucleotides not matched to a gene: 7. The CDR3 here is CASSIRTGTNTEAFF. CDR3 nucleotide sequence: TGTGCCAGCAGCATTCGGACAGGAACGAACACTGAAGCTTTCTTT.

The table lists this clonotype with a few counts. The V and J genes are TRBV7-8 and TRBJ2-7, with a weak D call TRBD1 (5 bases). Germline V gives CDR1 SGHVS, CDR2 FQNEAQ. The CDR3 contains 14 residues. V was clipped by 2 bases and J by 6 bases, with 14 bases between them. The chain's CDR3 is CASSLRGRVGEQYF. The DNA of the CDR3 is TGTGCCAGCAGCTTAAGGGGTCGAGTAGGCGAGCAGTACTTC.

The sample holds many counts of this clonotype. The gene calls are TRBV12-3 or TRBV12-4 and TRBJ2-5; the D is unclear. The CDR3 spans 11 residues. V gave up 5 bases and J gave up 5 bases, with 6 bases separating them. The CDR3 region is CASSPGETQYF. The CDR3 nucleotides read TGTGCCAGCAGTCCCGGGGAGACCCAGTACTTC.

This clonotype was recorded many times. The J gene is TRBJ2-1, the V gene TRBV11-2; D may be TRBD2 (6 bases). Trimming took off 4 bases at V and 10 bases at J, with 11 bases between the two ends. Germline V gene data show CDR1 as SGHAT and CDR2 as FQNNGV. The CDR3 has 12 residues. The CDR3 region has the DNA TGTGCCAGCAGCTCAACTAGCACCGAGCAGTTCTTC. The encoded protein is CASSSTSTEQFF. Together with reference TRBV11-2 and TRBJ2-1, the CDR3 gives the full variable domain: EAGVAQSPRYKIIEKRQSVAFWCNPISGHATLYWYQQILGQGPKLLIQFQNNGVVDDSQLPKDRFSAERLKGVDSTLKIQPAKLEDSAVYLCASSSTSTEQFFGPGTRLTVL.

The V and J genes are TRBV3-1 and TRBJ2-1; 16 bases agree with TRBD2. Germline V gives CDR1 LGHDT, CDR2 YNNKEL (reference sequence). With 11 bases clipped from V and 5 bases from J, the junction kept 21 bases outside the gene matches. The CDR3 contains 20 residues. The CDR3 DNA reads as TGTGCCTGCTCCAAGAACTTCGGGACTAGCGGGAGGGCGCGAAACAATGAGCAGTTCTTC. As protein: CACSKNFGTSGRARNNEQFF.

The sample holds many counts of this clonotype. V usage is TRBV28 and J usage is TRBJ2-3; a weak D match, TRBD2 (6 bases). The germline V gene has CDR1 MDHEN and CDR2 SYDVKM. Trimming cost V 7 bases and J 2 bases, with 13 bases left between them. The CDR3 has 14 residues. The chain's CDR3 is CASNSAGNTDTQYF. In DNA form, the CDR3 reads TGTGCCAGCAACTCAGCGGGCAACACAGATACGCAGTATTTT. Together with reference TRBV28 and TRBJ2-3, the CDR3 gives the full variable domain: DVKVTQSSRYLVKRTGEKVFLECVQDMDHENMFWYRQDPGLGLRLIYFSYDVKMKEKGDIPEGYSVSREKKERFSLILESASTNQTSMYLCASNSAGNTDTQYFGPGTRLTVL.

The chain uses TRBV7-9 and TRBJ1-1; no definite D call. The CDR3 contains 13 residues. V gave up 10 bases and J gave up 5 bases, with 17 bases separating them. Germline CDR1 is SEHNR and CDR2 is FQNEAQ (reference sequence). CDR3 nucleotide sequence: TGTGCCATAACCATATTAACCGGGACTGAAGCTTTCTTT. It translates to CAITILTGTEAFF.

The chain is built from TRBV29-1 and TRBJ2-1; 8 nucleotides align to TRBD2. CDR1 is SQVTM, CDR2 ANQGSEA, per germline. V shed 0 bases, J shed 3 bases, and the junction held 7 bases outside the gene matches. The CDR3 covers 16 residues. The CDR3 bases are TGCAGCGTTGAAGATCCCGGGAGGGCCAACTACAATGAGCAGTTCTTC. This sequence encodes CSVEDPGRANYNEQFF.

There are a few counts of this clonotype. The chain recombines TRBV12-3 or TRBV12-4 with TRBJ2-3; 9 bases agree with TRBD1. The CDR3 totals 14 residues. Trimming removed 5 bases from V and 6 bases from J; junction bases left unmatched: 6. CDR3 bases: TGTGCCAGCAGTCCCGGGACAGGGAAGGATACGCAGTATTTT. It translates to CASSPGTGKDTQYF.

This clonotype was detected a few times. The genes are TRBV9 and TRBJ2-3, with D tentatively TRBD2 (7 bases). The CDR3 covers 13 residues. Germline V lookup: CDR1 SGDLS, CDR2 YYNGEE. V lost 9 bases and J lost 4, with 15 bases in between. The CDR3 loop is CATTGRDADTQYF. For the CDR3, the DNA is TGTGCCACCACAGGGAGGGACGCAGATACGCAGTATTTT.

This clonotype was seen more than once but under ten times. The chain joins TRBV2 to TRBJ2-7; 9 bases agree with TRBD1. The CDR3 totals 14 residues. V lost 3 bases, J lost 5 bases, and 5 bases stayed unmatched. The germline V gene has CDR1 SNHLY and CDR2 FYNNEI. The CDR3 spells CASSEEQGAHEQYV. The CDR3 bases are TGTGCCAGCAGTGAGGAACAGGGGGCCCACGAGCAGTACGTC.

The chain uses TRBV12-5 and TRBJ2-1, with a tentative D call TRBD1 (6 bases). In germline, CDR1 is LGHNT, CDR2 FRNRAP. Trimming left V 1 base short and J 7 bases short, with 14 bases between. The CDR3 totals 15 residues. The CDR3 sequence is CASGLATGKGNEQFF. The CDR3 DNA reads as TGTGCTAGTGGTTTGGCCACAGGGAAAGGGAATGAGCAGTTCTTC.

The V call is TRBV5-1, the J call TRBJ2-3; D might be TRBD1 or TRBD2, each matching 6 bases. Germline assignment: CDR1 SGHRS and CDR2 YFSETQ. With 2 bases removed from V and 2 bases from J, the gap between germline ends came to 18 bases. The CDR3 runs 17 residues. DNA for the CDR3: TGCGCCAGCAGCTTCACATCGGTGGGGGGCCCCACAGATACGCAGTATTTT. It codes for CASSFTSVGGPTDTQYF. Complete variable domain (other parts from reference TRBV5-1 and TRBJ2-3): KAGVTQTPRYLIKTRGQQVTLSCSPISGHRSVSWYQQTPGQGLQFLFEYFSETQRNKGNFPGRFSGRQFSNSRSEMNVSTLELGDSALYLCASSFTSVGGPTDTQYFGPGTRLTVL.

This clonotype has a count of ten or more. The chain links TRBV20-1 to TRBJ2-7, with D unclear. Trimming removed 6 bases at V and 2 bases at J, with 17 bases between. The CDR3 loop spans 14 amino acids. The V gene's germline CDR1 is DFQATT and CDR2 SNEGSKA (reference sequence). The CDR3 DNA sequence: TGCAGTGCGAGTGACTTAAACGAACCCTACGAGCAGTACTTC. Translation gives CSASDLNEPYEQYF.

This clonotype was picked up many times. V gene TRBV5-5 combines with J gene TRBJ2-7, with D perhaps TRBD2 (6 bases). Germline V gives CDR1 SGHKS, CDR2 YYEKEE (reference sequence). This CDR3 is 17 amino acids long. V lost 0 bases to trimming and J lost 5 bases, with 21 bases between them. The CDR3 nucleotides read TGTGCCAGCAGCTTGGGGGCTCTGCGGGACCGCGGGGACGAGCAGTACTTC. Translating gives CASSLGALRDRGDEQYF.

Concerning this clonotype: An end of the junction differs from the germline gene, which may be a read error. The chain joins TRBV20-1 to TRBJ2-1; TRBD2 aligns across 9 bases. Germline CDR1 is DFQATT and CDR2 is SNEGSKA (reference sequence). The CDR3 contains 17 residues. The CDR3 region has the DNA TGCTGTGCTCCTTATCGCCCAGCGGGAGGCCTCGCCAATGAGCAGTTCTTC. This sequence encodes CCAPYRPAGGLANEQFF.

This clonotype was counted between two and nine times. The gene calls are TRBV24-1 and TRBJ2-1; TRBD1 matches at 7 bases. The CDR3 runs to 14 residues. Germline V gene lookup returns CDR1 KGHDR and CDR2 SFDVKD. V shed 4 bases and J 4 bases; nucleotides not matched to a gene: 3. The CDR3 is CATSEGTVYNEQFF. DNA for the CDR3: TGTGCCACCAGTGAGGGGACAGTTTACAATGAGCAGTTCTTC.

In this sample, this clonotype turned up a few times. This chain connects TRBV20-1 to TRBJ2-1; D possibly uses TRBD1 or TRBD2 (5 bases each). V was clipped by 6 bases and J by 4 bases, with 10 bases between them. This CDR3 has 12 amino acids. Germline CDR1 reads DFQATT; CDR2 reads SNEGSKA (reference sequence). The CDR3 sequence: CSASGLYNEQFF. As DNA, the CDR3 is TGCAGTGCCTCGGGGCTGTACAATGAGCAGTTCTTC.

DNA of the CDR3: TGCGCCAGCAGCCAACTAGCCTCCGGCAATGAGCAGTTCTTC. It yields the protein CASSQLASGNEQFF. This chain connects TRBV4-1 to TRBJ2-1; possible D gene TRBD2, 5 bases. V lost 2 bases and J 6 bases, leaving 11 bases between the germline ends. The CDR3 consists of 14 residues. Germline V gene data show CDR1 as MGHRA and CDR2 as YSYEKL.

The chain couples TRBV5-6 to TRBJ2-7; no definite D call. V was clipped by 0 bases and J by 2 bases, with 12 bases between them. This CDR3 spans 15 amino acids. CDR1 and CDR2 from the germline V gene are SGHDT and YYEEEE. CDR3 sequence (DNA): TGTGCCAGCAGCTTGGGATCGCCACCCGCCTACGAGCAGTACGTC. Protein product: CASSLGSPPAYEQYV.

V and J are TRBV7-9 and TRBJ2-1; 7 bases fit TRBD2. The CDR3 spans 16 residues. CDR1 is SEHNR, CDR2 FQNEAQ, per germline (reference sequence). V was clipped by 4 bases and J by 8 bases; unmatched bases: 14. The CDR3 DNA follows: TGTGCCAGCAGCTCTGAGCGGGAACCACTGGTAGATGAGCAGTTCTTC. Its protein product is CASSSEREPLVDEQFF.

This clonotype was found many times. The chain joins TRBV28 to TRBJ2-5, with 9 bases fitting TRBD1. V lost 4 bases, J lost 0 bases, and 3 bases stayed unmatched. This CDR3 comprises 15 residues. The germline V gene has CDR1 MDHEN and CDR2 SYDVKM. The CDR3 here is CASSSGTGHQETQYF. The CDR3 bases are TGTGCCAGCAGTTCCGGGACAGGGCACCAAGAGACCCAGTACTTC.

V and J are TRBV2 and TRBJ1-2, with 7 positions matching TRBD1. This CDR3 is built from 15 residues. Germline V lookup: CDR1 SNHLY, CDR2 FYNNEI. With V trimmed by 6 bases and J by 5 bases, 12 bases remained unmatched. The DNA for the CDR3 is TGTGCCAGCAGCGAACCACCGGGACAGACATATGGCTACACCTTC. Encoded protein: CASSEPPGQTYGYTF.

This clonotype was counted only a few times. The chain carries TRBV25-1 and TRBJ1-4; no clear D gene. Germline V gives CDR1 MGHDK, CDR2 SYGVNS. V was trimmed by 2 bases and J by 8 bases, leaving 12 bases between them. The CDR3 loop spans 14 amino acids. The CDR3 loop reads CASSEPRSREKLFF. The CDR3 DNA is TGTGCCAGCAGTGAACCCCGTTCGAGGGAAAAACTGTTTTTT.